These 3 T cell receptor beta chains share one sample of origin, sequenced in a study of response to subunit inactivated influenza vaccine. TCRdb itself ran the RT-PCR reads through MiXCR, one entry per CDR3 protein. In the table there are about 780,000 distinct CDR3 sequences, around 20% of which are singletons. This sample comprised PBMCs from blood, obtained approximately 5 days after vaccination. The source of these receptors is a man aged 45 to 65 who received an inactivated influenza vaccine.

This clonotype was observed many times. The chain joins TRBV20-1 to TRBJ1-1, with 7 bases fitting TRBD1. This CDR3 spans 16 amino acids. V lost 0 bases and J lost 4; bases outside the gene matches: 11. The germline V gene encodes CDR1 DFQATT and CDR2 SNEGSKA (reference sequence). CDR3 sequence reads: CSARDRLTGFGTEAFF. CDR3 bases: TGCAGTGCTAGAGACCGATTGACAGGGTTTGGCACTGAAGCTTTCTTT.

The rearrangement joins TRBV4-2 to TRBJ2-1; D is unclear. This CDR3 is built from 13 residues. CDR1 LGHNA and CDR2 YNFKEQ come from the germline V gene. Trimming removed 0 bases from V and 10 bases from J, with 10 bases in between. CDR3 sequence (DNA): TGTGCCAGCAGCCAAGATAGCACGACAGAGCAGTTCTTC. Its translation is CASSQDSTTEQFF.

There are a few counts of this clonotype. The chain links TRBV20-1 to TRBJ2-2; 7 nucleotides agree with TRBD1. Looked up from germline, CDR1 is DFQATT and CDR2 is SNEGSKA (reference sequence). The CDR3 is 15 amino acids. V lost 1 base, J lost 6 bases, and 8 bases stayed unmatched. The CDR3: CSARGDRDPAGELFF. The CDR3 nucleotides are TGCAGTGCTAGAGGCGACAGGGACCCAGCCGGGGAGCTGTTTTTT.